Included here is one T cell receptor (beta chain) sequence, with context. Its antigen is unknown. This sample is part of a study of beta chain features in type 1 diabetes. Expressed TCRB transcripts were sequenced after all isolated RNA was converted to cDNA. Some 3.6 million reads on average were seen across naive, central memory and regulatory T cell samples. The assay was immunoSEQ multiplex PCR, and TCRdb's table has in-frame clones only and misses some. The sample has about 280,000 clones, 15% seen once. Whole-study findings and limits: Patients' naive, central memory and regulatory TCRB repertoires appeared more alike than those of healthy donors. Patients with Type 1 diabetes showed moderately but significantly shorter TCRB CDR3s in all four CD4+ subsets.

This CDR3 region has 14 residues. Germline CDR1 is MRHNA and CDR2 is SNTAGT. V was cut by 4 bases and J by 5 bases, with 13 bases left in between. The clonotype originates from a man aged 18 to 30 with type 1 diabetes. The source material was naive CD4+ T cells from blood. The chain joins TRBV6-4 to TRBJ2-3; tentatively, D is TRBD2 (5 bases). The CDR3 reads CASSAERERDTQYF. In DNA, the CDR3 is TGTGCCAGCAGTGCCGAGAGGGAGAGAGATACGCAGTATTTT.